One and the same sample provided the 14 T cell receptor beta chains below, sequenced in a study of regulatory T cells in long-lasting Graves disease. CDR3-region Arm-PCR and iRepertoire HTBI primers produced the TCR beta libraries. From the multiplex PCR reads, TCRdb called clonotypes with MiXCR, one entry per CDR3 protein. The sample has 400,000 to 450,000 distinct CDR3 sequences; 23% are singletons. As for time point: persistent/refractory GD, antithyroid drugs over 5 years with positive TRAb. PBMC-derived RNA was used for the TCR library. The sample here was peripheral blood mononuclear cells (PBMCs), taken when the disease was refractory, from a patient treated with antithyroid drugs. The receptors originated from a female donor with Graves disease.

This chain joins TRBV5-5 and TRBJ1-5; tentative D call: TRBD1 (5 bases). Trimming took off 4 bases at V and 0 bases at J, with 8 bases between the two ends. The V gene's germline CDR1 is SGHKS and CDR2 YYEKEE (reference sequence). This CDR3 is 14 amino acids long. The CDR3 nucleotides read TGTGCCAGCAGCAAGACAGATAGCAATCAGCCCCAGCATTTT. Protein sequence: CASSKTDSNQPQHF.

V and J are TRBV2 and TRBJ1-1, with D perhaps TRBD1 (6 bases). The CDR3 is made up of 14 amino acids. Germline CDR1 and CDR2: SNHLY and FYNNEI. Trimming removed 6 bases from V and 4 bases from J, with 15 bases in between. The CDR3 DNA sequence: TGTGCCAGCAGCTCCGCGGGGGCGGGCACTGAAGCTTTCTTT. Translated: CASSSAGAGTEAFF. Variable domain in full (rest from reference TRBV2 and TRBJ1-1): EPEVTQTPSHQVTQMGQEVILRCVPISNHLYFYWYRQILGQKVEFLVSFYNNEISEKSEIFDDQFSVERPDGSNFTLKIRSTKLEDSAMYFCASSSAGAGTEAFFGQGTRLTVV.

This clonotype was picked up many times. The V gene is TRBV10-3, the J gene TRBJ2-7; 7 bases fit TRBD2. CDR3 length: 15 amino acids. The V gene's germline CDR1 is ENHRY and CDR2 SYGVKD. V shed 6 bases, J shed 3 bases, and the junction held 11 bases outside the gene matches. The CDR3, as DNA: TGTGCCATCAGGGGGGGGGAGGGCAGGAGCTACGAGCAGTACTTC. This codes for CAIRGGEGRSYEQYF.

This clonotype was counted at least ten times. This chain connects TRBV28 to TRBJ1-2; TRBD1 might be the D (6 bases). The CDR3 has 12 residues. In germline, CDR1 is MDHEN, CDR2 SYDVKM. V was clipped by 5 bases and J by 6 bases, with 10 bases between them. The DNA of the CDR3 is TGTGCCAGCAGTCGACAGGTCCATGGCTACACCTTC. Protein: CASSRQVHGYTF.

This rearrangement joins TRBV6-1 to TRBJ1-1; weak D call: TRBD1 (6 bases). Germline V gene lookup returns CDR1 MNHNS and CDR2 SASEGT. The CDR3 runs to 15 residues. The ends were cut back, 10 bases at V and 1 base at J, with 19 bases in the middle. CDR3 loop: CATGPTKTGNTEAFF. CDR3 DNA sequence: TGTGCCACCGGGCCGACTAAGACAGGGAACACTGAAGCTTTCTTT.

This clonotype was found many times. V usage is TRBV12-5 and J usage is TRBJ1-1, with D perhaps TRBD1 (6 bases). Germline V gene sequence: CDR1 LGHNT, CDR2 FRNRAP. The CDR3 is 17 residues long. Trimming left V 0 bases short and J 3 bases short, with 17 bases between. CDR3 residues: CASGLVLSGEWYTEAFF. The DNA of the CDR3 is TGTGCTAGTGGTTTGGTACTTTCAGGGGAATGGTACACTGAAGCTTTCTTT.

The sample holds many counts of this clonotype. CDR3 sequence (DNA): TGTGCCAGCATTGGGACAGCGGGCGGTGGCTACACCTTC. As protein: CASIGTAGGGYTF. This chain links TRBV2 with TRBJ1-2; TRBD1 matches at 7 bases. This CDR3 comprises 13 residues. Germline CDR1 is SNHLY and CDR2 is FYNNEI. J was trimmed by 7 bases and V by 7 bases; bases with no gene match: 9.

This clonotype was counted at least ten times. V and J are TRBV11-1 and TRBJ2-4, with no clear D. CDR3 length: 13 residues. Germline-derived CDR1 and CDR2 are SGHAT and FQDESV (reference sequence). V was pared by 3 bases and J by 0 bases, with 3 bases between. The CDR3 DNA reads as TGTGCCAGCAGCTTTACAGCCAAAAACATTCAGTACTTC. Residues: CASSFTAKNIQYF. The full variable domain, with the rest looked up from reference TRBV11-1 and TRBJ2-4, is EAEVAQSPRYKITEKSQAVAFWCDPISGHATLYWYRQILGQGPELLVQFQDESVVDDSQLPKDRFSAERLKGVDSTLKIQPAELGDSAMYLCASSFTAKNIQYFGAGTRLSVL.

Ten or more counts support this clonotype. The V and J genes are TRBV2 and TRBJ1-5, with 10 positions matching TRBD1. Germline CDR1 is SNHLY and CDR2 is FYNNEI. V was pared by 4 bases and J by 6 bases, with 3 bases of the junction left unmatched. The CDR3 spans 14 residues. Here the CDR3 reads CASSVGQGSQPQHF. DNA for the CDR3: TGTGCCAGCAGTGTGGGACAGGGGAGTCAGCCCCAGCATTTT.

This rearrangement joins TRBV29-1 to TRBJ1-1; TRBD1 matches at 7 bases. The V gene's germline CDR1 is SQVTM and CDR2 ANQGSEA. V was clipped by 6 bases and J by 7 bases; unmatched bases: 11. The CDR3 has 13 residues. The CDR3: CSVPAEGAIEAFF. Here the CDR3 DNA reads TGCAGCGTCCCAGCCGAGGGGGCTATTGAAGCTTTCTTT.

V usage is TRBV7-9 and J usage is TRBJ2-7, with D uncertain. The CDR3 extends over 13 amino acids. The V end lost 2 bases, the J end lost 5 bases, and 10 bases lay between the germline ends. The V gene's germline CDR1 is SEHNR and CDR2 FQNEAQ (reference sequence). The CDR3 loop reads CASSLKPIDEQYF. The CDR3 DNA sequence: TGTGCCAGCAGCTTAAAGCCGATCGACGAGCAGTACTTC.

This clonotype was seen at least ten times. The chain employs TRBV28 and TRBJ2-7; weak D call: TRBD1 (6 bases). CDR3 length: 14 residues. The ends were cut back, 7 bases at V and 2 bases at J, with 15 bases in the middle. Germline V CDR1 and CDR2: MDHEN, SYDVKM. Written as DNA, the CDR3 is TGTGCCAGCAATGCTTTCGGGACACCCTACGAGCAGTACTTC. It is translated as CASNAFGTPYEQYF.

This clonotype has at least ten counts. The V call is TRBV2, the J call TRBJ1-3; 7 nucleotides agree with TRBD1. V trimming: 7 bases; J trimming: 4 bases; junction bases outside the gene matches: 4. Germline V gene sequence: CDR1 SNHLY, CDR2 FYNNEI. The CDR3 runs 13 residues. This CDR3 is CASNSDRGNTIYF. CDR3 DNA: TGTGCCAGCAATTCGGACAGGGGAAACACCATATATTTT.

This clonotype was seen ten or more times. This sequence joins TRBV6-1 and TRBJ1-2, with 8 positions matching TRBD1. The CDR3 is made up of 16 amino acids. Germline values: CDR1 MNHNS, CDR2 SASEGT. With V trimmed by 4 bases and J by 6 bases, 13 bases remained unmatched. CDR3: CASSGGQDFATNGYTF. The CDR3 DNA is TGTGCCAGCAGTGGGGGACAGGACTTCGCGACAAATGGCTACACCTTC.